This T cell receptor (beta chain) was observed in a study of OX40 agonist ivuxolimab in advanced cancers. Overall study findings and caveats: Patients who responded partially at 0.1-3.0 mg/kg showed clonal expansion ranking among the lowest. The study did not work out the antigen specificity of the expanded peripheral T cells.

The CDR3 consists of 15 residues. Germline lookup yields CDR1 MNHEY and CDR2 SVGAGI. Trimming shortened V by 2 bases and J by 0 bases, and 11 bases separated the two germline ends. Generated by immunoSEQ multiplex PCR, the TCRdb table keeps only in-frame clones and is missing some. The sample has 43,000 or so clones, about 88% seen once. Blood specimens came from baseline, cycle 4 day 1, and cycle 7 day 1. This clone was recorded once. What it recognizes is unknown. This TCR came from an adult with an advanced solid tumor such as melanoma, head and neck, liver or kidney cancer. The sequencing used CD4+ or CD8+ T cells sorted from blood, collected in a trial of the OX40 agonist ivuxolimab. The chain couples TRBV6-5 to TRBJ2-7, with D tentatively TRBD2 (5 bases). DNA of the CDR3: TGTGCCAGCAGTTACGGAGAGGGAATCTCCTACGAGCAGTACTTC. It codes for CASSYGEGISYEQYF.